Reported below is one TCR beta chain. Its antigen specificity is not known. Per-base qualities were not stored, and no clone one base away is much larger. Genomic DNA served as template for TCR beta VDJ combination and CDR3 sequence profiling. TCR repertoire sequencing was run on an Illumina HiSeq 2000. Under the source paper's analysis protocol: Repertoire assessment relied on Simpson's diversity index, CDR3 size and DJ length profiles, and TRBV/TRBJ rearrangement plots. The most abundant DNA sequence in the deep sequencing data was taken as the immunodominant clone. CDR3 amino acid sequences were screened for sharing across subjects and compared with published repertoires and the VDJdb database. Clones were called with MiXCR by TCRdb after fastp trimmed the public reads at Q25, and only in-frame beta chains were retained. Records with the same CDR3 protein are collapsed into one entry carrying the most frequent genes and DNA. These V and J calls rely on TCRdb rather than the paper's analysis. The sample data list roughly 170,000 distinct CDR3 sequences, and 48% of these were observed just once. The ten most abundant clones make up roughly 13% of the sample.

The patients picked for sequencing were ones in whom flow cytometry had shown an expansion of CD8+CD57+ cells. Every patient had severe acquired aplastic anemia, diagnosed using the International Study of Aplastic Anemia and Agranulocytosis and Camitta criteria. Patients had received no therapy at the time of blood sampling. TCR repertoires of sorted CD4+ and CD8+ blood T cells from severe aplastic anemia patients and healthy subjects were deep-sequenced in the study. In the USA, patient enrollment took place under clinicaltrials.gov protocols 00001620, 01623167, 00001397, 00071045, 00081523 and 00961064. Ficoll-Paque density gradient centrifugation was used to isolate peripheral blood mononuclear cells. CD4+ and CD8+ T cells were sorted by FACS or magnetic beads before DNA extraction. The sample originates from a study of CD8+CD57+ T cells in acquired aplastic anemia (dated by TCRdb to the late 2010s). As for the study more broadly: Extracted DNA from sorted CD4+ and CD8+ cells averaged around 2.9 ug, ranging from roughly 0.17 to 27.4 ug. CD8+CD57+ expansion was defined as frequency above the mean frequency observed in healthy subjects. Findings and caveats that apply to the study as a whole: Fewer than 35 CD8+ CDR3 sequences were found to be shared between patients and controls, but these sequences appeared to be highly expressed in patients and within the immunodominant clones of the patients. Patients and healthy controls showed no significant difference in CD8+ Simpson's diversity (P=0.060).

CDR1 and CDR2 (SGHTA, FQGNSA) derive from the germline V gene. The CDR3 measures 12 amino acids from cysteine to phenylalanine. The read is trimmed to its CDR3 DNA, 36 bases read in frame from base 1. V is clipped by 5 bases and J by 6 bases, and the sequence between their germline boundaries is 8 bases long. Sequenced sample: sorted CD4+, CD8+, or CD8+CD57+ T cells (not recorded which) from PBMCs. The sequence is built from TRBV7-2 and TRBJ2-1, with no confidently assigned D gene. This receptor was identified in a human donor with aplastic anemia. Here the CDR3 is given as CASSGPGNEQFF. Read as DNA, the sequence is TGTGCCAGCAGCGGCCCGGGCAATGAGCAGTTCTTC. The CDR3 plus the reference TRBV7-2 and TRBJ2-1 genes for the other parts give the full variable domain: GAGVSQSPSNKVTEKGKDVELRCDPISGHTALYWYRQSLGQGLEFLIYFQGNSAPDKSGLPSDRFSAERTGGSVSTLTIQRTQQEDSAVYLCASSGPGNEQFFGPGTRLTVL.